This entry describes one TCR beta chain. How the authors handled the data: Cell counts per sample came from amplifying reference gene primers. TCRdb's copy holds only in-frame clones and misses some; the assay was immunoSEQ multiplex PCR. V and J calls plus clone size are reproduced from that table; the DNA served to infer D and trimming. The sample has 190,000 or so clones; about 90% are singletons. The data stem from a study of blood T cell repertoires in COVID-19. Study summary: Acute and convalescent COVID-19 specimens originated in the United States, Italy and Spain.

Ages ranged from about 18 to 89 years, with residence in under 25 US areas. The V and J ends lost 9 bases and 1 base respectively, with 21 bases between them. The V gene's germline CDR1 is SNHLY and CDR2 FYNNEI. The CDR3 has 16 residues. The receptor was derived from a woman under 30 who had recovered from COVID-19. The sequenced sample consisted of PBMCs or T cells enriched from blood (not recorded which). The genes are TRBV2 and TRBJ1-1; TRBD1 might be the D (5 bases). The CDR3 sequence is CASKFYGGTGNTEAFF. The CDR3 coding sequence is TGTGCCAGTAAATTCTACGGCGGTACAGGGAACACTGAAGCTTTCTTT.